This TCR beta chain was documented in a study of post-analysis software for immune sequencing data. Study-level points and caveats: Samples made in the same batch grouped tightly together by F measure. TRBV5-6, TRBV5-1 and TRBV20-1 were among five TRBV segments more frequent in patients than controls.

TCR beta cDNA libraries had unique molecular identifiers. MiXCR was run by TCRdb on the PCR reads, yielding one entry per CDR3 protein. There are around 160,000 distinct CDR3 sequences in the sample; 35% to 40% occur only once, and under 30% lies in the top ten. CDR3 length equals 15 residues. In its sample, this clonotype was seen once. Its antigen is not known. Source: blood, taken after autologous hematopoietic stem cell transplantation. The receptor was isolated from a girl aged 10-17 years with multiple sclerosis. The chain uses TRBV21-1 and TRBJ1-5; TRBD1, the table's D call, was not compared with the DNA. TRBV21-1 is a listed pseudogene. In DNA form, the CDR3 reads TGTGCCAGCAGATCGGGGGCAGTCCCTCGTTCGGCCCAGCATTTT. Protein sequence: CASRSGAVPRSAQHF.